The present TCR beta chain was sequenced within a study of blood T cell repertoires in COVID-19. Study summary: The origin of the acute and convalescent COVID-19 samples was the United States, Italy and Spain. Sample material is recorded as cDNA or gDNA derived from T cells, B-cell-depleted T cells, or PBMCs.

Seattle patients were enrolled while actively infected and followed longitudinally. Original processing notes: Amplifying reference gene primers gave estimates of nucleated cell counts. Repertoires were generated with immunoSEQ multiplex PCR, while TCRdb's copy carries only in-frame clones and drops some. Clone size and the V and J calls come from that table; the DNA yielded D and trimming. The repertoire holds approximately 240,000 clones, with around nine tenths as singletons. This clone was seen once. Sample: peripheral blood. The TCR comes from a young man with COVID-19, enrolled during active disease.

The CDR3 DNA follows: TGCGCCAGCAGCCGGGACAGGGGCTCTGGAAACACCATATATTTT. As protein: CASSRDRGSGNTIYF. V usage is TRBV4-1 and J usage is TRBJ1-3; 10 bases fit TRBD1. The length of the CDR3 is 15 residues. CDR1 is MGHRA, CDR2 YSYEKL, per germline. Trimming at V came to 4 bases and at J to 0 bases, leaving 0 bases not matched to a gene.